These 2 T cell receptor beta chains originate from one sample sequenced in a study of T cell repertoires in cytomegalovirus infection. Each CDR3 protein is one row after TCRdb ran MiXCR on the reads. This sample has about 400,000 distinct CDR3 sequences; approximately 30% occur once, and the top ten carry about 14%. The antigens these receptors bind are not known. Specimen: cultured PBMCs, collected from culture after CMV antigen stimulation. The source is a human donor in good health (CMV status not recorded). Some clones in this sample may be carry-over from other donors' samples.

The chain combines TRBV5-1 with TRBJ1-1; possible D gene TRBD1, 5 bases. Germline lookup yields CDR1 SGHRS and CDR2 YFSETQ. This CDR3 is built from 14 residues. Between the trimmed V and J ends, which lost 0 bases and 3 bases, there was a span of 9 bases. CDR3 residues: CASSLVGGDTEAFF. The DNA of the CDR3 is TGCGCCAGCAGCTTGGTTGGAGGGGACACTGAAGCTTTCTTT.

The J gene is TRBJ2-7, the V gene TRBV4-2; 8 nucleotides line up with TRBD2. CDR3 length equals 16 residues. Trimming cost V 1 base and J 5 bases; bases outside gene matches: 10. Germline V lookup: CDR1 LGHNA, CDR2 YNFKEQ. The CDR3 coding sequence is TGTGCCAGCAGCCAAGCCGGGACTAGAATCCTCCACGAGCAGTACTTC. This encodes CASSQAGTRILHEQYF.